A single sample is the source of the 3 T cell receptor beta chains below, sequenced in a study of OX40 agonist ivuxolimab in advanced cancers. The method was immunoSEQ multiplex PCR; TCRdb's version includes in-frame clones alone and lacks a portion of them. The sample records about 64,000 clones, about four fifths being singletons. The sequencing used CD4+ or CD8+ T cells sorted from blood, collected in a trial of the OX40 agonist ivuxolimab. These receptors were obtained from an adult with an advanced solid tumor such as melanoma, head and neck, liver or kidney cancer.

This chain joins TRBV6-5 and TRBJ1-4; tentative D call: TRBD1 (6 bases). This CDR3 has 15 residues. Trimming stripped 0 bases from V and 5 bases from J, with 10 bases between. Germline V gene sequence: CDR1 MNHEY, CDR2 SVGAGI. The chain's CDR3 is CASSYSGRGNEKLFF. CDR3 DNA sequence: TGTGCCAGCAGTTACTCGGGCAGGGGCAATGAAAAACTGTTTTTT.

This chain joins TRBV10-3 and TRBJ2-3; TRBD2 matches at 9 bases. The V gene's germline CDR1 is ENHRY and CDR2 SYGVKD. V shed 2 bases and J 0 bases; nucleotides not matched to a gene: 3. CDR3 length: 16 amino acids. CDR3 sequence: CAISEPSGTSTDTQYF. DNA of the CDR3: TGTGCCATCAGTGAGCCTAGCGGGACAAGCACAGATACGCAGTATTTT.

CDR3 protein: CASIPTRTSGAAGELFF. Here the CDR3 DNA reads TGTGCCAGCATCCCAACCCGGACTAGCGGGGCGGCCGGGGAGCTGTTTTTT. The chain has TRBV7-9 and TRBJ2-2; 12 bases match TRBD2. Germline V gene sequence: CDR1 SEHNR, CDR2 FQNEAQ (reference sequence). The CDR3 loop spans 17 amino acids. V lost 7 bases and J lost 6; bases outside the gene matches: 12.